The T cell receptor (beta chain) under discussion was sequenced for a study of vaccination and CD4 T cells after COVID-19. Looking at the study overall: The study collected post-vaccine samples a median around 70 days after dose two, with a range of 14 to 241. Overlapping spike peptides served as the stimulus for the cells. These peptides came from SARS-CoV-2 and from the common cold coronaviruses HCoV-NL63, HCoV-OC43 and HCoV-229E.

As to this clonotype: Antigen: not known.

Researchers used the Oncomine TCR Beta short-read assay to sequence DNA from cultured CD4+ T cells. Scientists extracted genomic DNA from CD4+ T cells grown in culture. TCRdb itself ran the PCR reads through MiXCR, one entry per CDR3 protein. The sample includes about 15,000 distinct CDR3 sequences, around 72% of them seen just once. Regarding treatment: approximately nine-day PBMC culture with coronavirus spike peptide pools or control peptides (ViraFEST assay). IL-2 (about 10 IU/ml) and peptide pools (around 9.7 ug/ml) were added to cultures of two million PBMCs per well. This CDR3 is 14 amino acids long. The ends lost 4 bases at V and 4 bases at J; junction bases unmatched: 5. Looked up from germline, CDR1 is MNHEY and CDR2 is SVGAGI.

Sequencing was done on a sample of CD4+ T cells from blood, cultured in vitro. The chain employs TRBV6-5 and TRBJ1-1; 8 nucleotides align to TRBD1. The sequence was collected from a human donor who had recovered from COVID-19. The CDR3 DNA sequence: TGTGCCAGCAGTTCTCGGGACAGGCTCACTGAAGCTTTCTTT. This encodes CASSSRDRLTEAFF.